The present TCR beta chain was sequenced within a study of shared clonotypes between healthy human individuals. Germline CDR1 SGHRS, CDR2 YFSETQ. This CDR3 has 16 amino acids. Unmatched junction bases numbered 7, after V lost 4 bases and J lost 0 bases. The data were produced by immunoSEQ multiplex PCR, yet TCRdb's version contains in-frame clones alone and is incomplete. The sample holds some 2,000,000 clones, 95% seen once. The sequence was collected from a man aged 18 to 35 in good health. This chain connects TRBV5-1 to TRBJ1-3; TRBD1 matches at 7 bases. The sequencing sample was made of naive CD4+ T cells sorted from blood. The subset is: CD45RA+ positively selected. The CDR3 spells CASSQDRASSGNTIYF. DNA for the CDR3: TGCGCCAGCAGCCAAGACAGGGCCTCCTCTGGAAACACCATATATTTT.